This TCR beta chain emerged from a study of radiotherapy plus CTLA-4 blockade in lung cancer. Overall study context: Objective responses emerged in 15% to 20% of patients, and around 29% attained disease control.

Study findings and constraints: After treatment with radiotherapy plus ipilimumab, TCR clones that came from the tumor expanded in blood. With interferon-beta, early dynamics of blood T cell clones were reported to best predict response.

TCRdb's table, derived via immunoSEQ multiplex PCR, lists solely in-frame clones and lacks some. The sample has around 110,000 clones, 80% to 90% seen once. The study treated chemo-refractory metastatic non-small-cell lung cancer patients with focal radiation plus ipilimumab CTLA-4 blockade. Germline assignment: CDR1 ENHRY and CDR2 SYGVKD. Trimming removed 10 bases at V and 4 bases at J, with 13 bases between. The CDR3 is made up of 12 amino acids. For this clone: Its target is unknown.

This clonotype was obtained from a human donor with non-small cell lung cancer that progressed on radiotherapy plus ipilimumab. The sample consisted of peripheral blood, taken from a patient treated with radiotherapy plus ipilimumab. The chain recombines TRBV10-3 with TRBJ1-2; D is unclear. CDR3 in amino acids: CATRQDLYGYTF. The DNA for the CDR3 is TGTGCCACGCGGCAAGATCTCTATGGCTACACCTTC.